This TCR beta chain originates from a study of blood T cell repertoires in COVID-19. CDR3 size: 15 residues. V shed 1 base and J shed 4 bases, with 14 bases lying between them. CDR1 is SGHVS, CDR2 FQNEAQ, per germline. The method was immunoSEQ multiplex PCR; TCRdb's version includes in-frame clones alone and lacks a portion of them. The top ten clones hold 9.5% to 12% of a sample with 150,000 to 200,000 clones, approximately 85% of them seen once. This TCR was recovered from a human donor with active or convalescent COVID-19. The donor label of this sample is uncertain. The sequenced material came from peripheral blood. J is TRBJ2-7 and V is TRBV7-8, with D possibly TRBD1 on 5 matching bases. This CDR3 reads CASSLEPVRGYEQYF. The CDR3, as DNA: TGTGCCAGCAGCTTAGAACCAGTTAGGGGATACGAGCAGTACTTC. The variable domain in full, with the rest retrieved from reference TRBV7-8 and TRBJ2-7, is GAGVSQSPRYKVAKRGQDVALRCDPISGHVSLFWYQQALGQGPEFLTYFQNEAQLDKSGLPSDRFFAERPEGSVSTLKIQRTQQEDSAVYLCASSLEPVRGYEQYFGPGTRLTVT.